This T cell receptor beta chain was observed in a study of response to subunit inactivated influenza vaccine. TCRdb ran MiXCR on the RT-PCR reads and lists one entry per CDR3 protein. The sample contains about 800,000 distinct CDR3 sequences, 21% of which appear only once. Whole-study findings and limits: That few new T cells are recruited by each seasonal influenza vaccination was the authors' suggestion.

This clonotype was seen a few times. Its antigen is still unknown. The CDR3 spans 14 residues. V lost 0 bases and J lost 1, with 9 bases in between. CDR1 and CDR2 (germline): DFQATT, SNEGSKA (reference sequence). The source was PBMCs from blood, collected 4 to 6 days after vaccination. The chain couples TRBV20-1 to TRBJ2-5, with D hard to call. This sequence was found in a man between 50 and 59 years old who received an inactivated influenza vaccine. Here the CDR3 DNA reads TGCAGTGCTAGAGATGGGCCACTCCAAGAGACCCAGTACTTC. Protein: CSARDGPLQETQYF.